A selection of T cell receptor beta chains follows, all from one sample in a study of tumor-infiltrating lymphocytes in primary liver carcinoma. TCRdb fed the multiplex PCR reads into MiXCR, producing one record per CDR3 protein. The profile shows 330,000 or so distinct CDR3 sequences, about 65% of them singletons. The specimen was peripheral blood. The receptors stem from a man aged 40-49 years with primary liver carcinoma and hepatitis B virus infection. Both conserved end residues are part of each CDR3. A D gene is named only where the DNA matches it firmly. Clone size is given for some rows only: seen once, a few or many times, or a class if the clone is expanded.

j_gene: TRBJ2-3; v_gene: TRBV11-2; d_gene: TRBD2; abundance: many; CDR3nt: TGTGCCAGCAGCTTAGAGGTCGGGACTAGCGGGGTAGGGTCAGATACGCAGTATTTT; CDR3aa: CASSLEVGTSGVGSDTQYF
j_gene: TRBJ2-3; v_gene: TRBV29-1; d_gene: TRBD2; abundance: .; CDR3nt: TGCAGCGTGGACCGACTAGCGGGCACAGATATGCAGTATTTT; CDR3aa: CSVDRLAGTDMQYF
j_gene: TRBJ2-1; v_gene: TRBV11-1; d_gene: .; abundance: many; CDR3nt: TGTGCCAGCAGCTTAGCGAGGACAGTATACAATGAGCAGTTCTTC; CDR3aa: CASSLARTVYNEQFF
j_gene: TRBJ2-7; v_gene: TRBV6-5; d_gene: .; abundance: .; CDR3nt: TGTGACGGCAGTCCGAACTTTTACGGGGCGACCTACGAGCAGTACTTC; CDR3aa: CDGSPNFYGATYEQYF
j_gene: TRBJ1-5; v_gene: TRBV11-1; d_gene: .; abundance: .; CDR3nt: TGTATCAGCAGCTCCCGACAGTTTGGCAATCAGCCCCAGCATTTT; CDR3aa: CISSSRQFGNQPQHF
j_gene: TRBJ2-5; v_gene: TRBV19; d_gene: .; abundance: .; CDR3nt: TGTGCCAGTAGTGGAAGACTAGATGGAGAGACCCAGTACTTC; CDR3aa: CASSGRLDGETQYF
j_gene: TRBJ2-7; v_gene: TRBV4-2; d_gene: .; abundance: many; CDR3nt: TGTGCCAGCAGCCAAGAGTCAGCCGAGACCTACGAGCAGTACTTC; CDR3aa: CASSQESAETYEQYF
j_gene: TRBJ2-4; v_gene: TRBV6-2/TRBV6-3; d_gene: .; abundance: many; CDR3nt: TGTGCCAGCCCCTGGGGGCACCGAGCCAAAAACATTCAGTACTTC; CDR3aa: CASPWGHRAKNIQYF
j_gene: TRBJ2-7; v_gene: TRBV11-2; d_gene: .; abundance: .; CDR3nt: TGTGCCAGCAGCTTAGGGGCCCGCTGGGAGCAGTACTTC; CDR3aa: CASSLGARWEQYF
j_gene: TRBJ2-5; v_gene: TRBV4-1; d_gene: TRBD1; abundance: once; CDR3nt: TGCGCCAGCAGTCAAGGAGGTAGCAGACAGGGGGCATCGGAGACCCAGTACTTC; CDR3aa: CASSQGGSRQGASETQYF
j_gene: TRBJ1-1; v_gene: TRBV11-2; d_gene: .; abundance: .; CDR3nt: TGTGTCAGCCGAAGAGGATACACTGAAGCTTTCTTT; CDR3aa: CVSRRGYTEAFF
j_gene: TRBJ1-2; v_gene: TRBV10-3; d_gene: TRBD1; abundance: once; CDR3nt: TGTGCCATCAGCGACAGGGCCCAAACTAACTATGGCTACACCTTC; CDR3aa: CAISDRAQTNYGYTF
j_gene: TRBJ2-5; v_gene: TRBV11-3; d_gene: .; abundance: .; CDR3nt: TGTGCCAGCAGTTCGGGAGTGACAGCACATGAGACCCAGTACTTC; CDR3aa: CASSSGVTAHETQYF
j_gene: TRBJ2-5; v_gene: TRBV11-2; d_gene: .; abundance: .; CDR3nt: TGTGCCAGCAGCTTAGGTCTAGCGCGAGTAAGGATTGAGACCCAGTACTTC; CDR3aa: CASSLGLARVRIETQYF
j_gene: TRBJ2-7; v_gene: TRBV11-1; d_gene: TRBD1; abundance: .; CDR3nt: TGTGCCATCAGCTTAGCCACGGGACAGCAATCCGAGCAGTACTTC; CDR3aa: CAISLATGQQSEQYF